This T cell receptor beta chain was retrieved from a study of long-term antiretroviral therapy in people with HIV (dated by TCRdb to between 2020 and 2023). Describing the broader study: Collection of the earliest samples took place about a decade ahead of the 2015 WHO recommendation for immediate ART, at a time when ART was typically delayed until CD4 counts fell. Whether ART initiation and durable HIV suppression were associated with changes in peripheral blood TRB repertoire composition and diversity was tested in a retrospective serial study. A total of fewer than 200 cryopreserved PBMC samples were contributed to the cohort by 30 adults with confirmed HIV infection, with samples collected serially over a mean of roughly six years (range 1-12). Of the 30 participants with HIV, 10 to 11 were female. No cross-contamination during QIAcube processing was seen in test extractions of a monoclonal T-cell line run alongside about 33 polyclonal samples.

General findings and caveats noted by the study authors: The samples were dated from the mid-2000s to the late 2010s, and the ART regimens that were used may be less effective than current ART regimens. Because PBMC availability was limited, only the TCR beta chain was sequenced, with no alpha chain pairing. Because pre-ART samples had limited cell numbers, unsorted PBMC were profiled rather than sorted CD4+ and CD8+ T cells. At every time point, the repertoire was dominated by expanded TRB clones first identified before ART initiation, although this dominance fluctuated and, in many PLHIV, declined after ART. CDR3 length ranges in HIV repertoires were narrower than in controls, and network structure suggested an antigen-experienced repertoire with only a slight naive shift after ART. Inferences about post-ART repertoire changes were limited because no data were available on ART adherence, viral resistance or therapy changes. Starting ART was linked to a significant rise in TRB diversity, yet even after long-term ART the diversity remained significantly lower than in transplant donor controls.

Inclusion was restricted to participants for whom at least one PBMC sample before ART initiation and at least two post-ART samples were available. Every participant with HIV received treatment in the United States of America. Before DNA extraction, cryopreserved samples of 1-10 million PBMC were thawed and washed. At the time of the earliest PBMC sample for each participant with HIV, ages ranged from about 20 to 55 years. Per participant, PBMC samples came from 1-4 timepoints prior to ART initiation and 2-8 timepoints following ART initiation, for a median of 7 samples. For every participant, serial HIV viral load, CD4+ T-cell count, ART history and demographic data were obtained. A Qiagen kit on a QIAcube was used to extract genomic DNA from unsorted PBMC, with samples processed in batches of 12. Comment on this clone: The specificity of this receptor is unknown. No base quality values were provided; no much bigger clone lies one nucleotide off.

The immunoSEQ hsTCRB v3.0 assay was used at survey level resolution to sequence the TRB variable region. TRB sequencing targeted a depth of 40,000-50,000 T-cell genomes per sample. TRB libraries were pooled and sequenced on an Illumina MiSeq using a v3 150-cycle kit. Turning to the authors' computational methods: Repertoire analysis ran in R within a reproducible Nextflow workflow covering QC, data transformation and analysis. LymphoSeq2, an R package for exploring AIRR-Seq data, was used to implement custom analyses. A handful of samples that yielded fewer than 5000 total TRB sequences were excluded, so that around 190 HIV repertoires were analyzed. Among the 180 to 200 HIV repertoires that were kept, roughly 59 were collected before ART initiation and some 130 were collected after ART initiation. Repertoires were downsampled to 5000 TRB nucleotide sequences, with summary statistics averaged over 100 downsampling iterations. TRB sequences were retained for analysis only if CDR3 regions of at least seven amino acids were present. A Shannon entropy-derived clonality score and the Gini coefficient were used to measure diversity. In the repertoire networks, any two of the top 5000 CDR3 amino acid sequences were connected whenever the two sequences differed by an edit distance of one. Antigen specificity groups and MHC restriction were predicted for TRB CDR3 amino acid sequences with GLIPH2. CDR3 amino acid sequences were matched against VDJdb and McPAS-TCR to flag known CMV, EBV, HIV or tissue antigen associations. Pre-ART, post-ART and control groups were compared with Wilcoxon signed-rank tests and Holm-Bonferroni correction. TCRdb retrieved this table from immuneACCESS and kept in-frame rearrangements only. Not all clones are present; in checked studies, unresolved V genes account for under half, and no reason is known for the remainder. The V and J calls and clone size are taken from that table; D and trimming were inferred from the DNA. Recorded for this sample are approximately 23,000 clones; around 85% of them occurred a single time. The top ten hold more than 5.5% of the sample.

The source was unsorted PBMCs, collected 1.5 years after starting antiretroviral therapy. The source of this sequence is a man under 40 with HIV.

The CDR3 reads CASSELTSGSLYNEQFF. The bases read TGTGCCAGCAGTGAGCTGACTAGCGGGAGTCTATACAATGAGCAGTTCTTC. Here the chain combines TRBV25-1 and TRBJ2-1; 12 bases in the middle match TRBD2. Clipping removes 3 bases from V and 4 bases from J, with 7 as the unmatched junction base count. Reading from cysteine to phenylalanine, the CDR3 counts 17 amino acids. CDR3 DNA only is kept here, 51 bases in frame from base 1. Based on the germline V gene, the CDR1 and CDR2 sequences are MGHDK and SYGVNS.